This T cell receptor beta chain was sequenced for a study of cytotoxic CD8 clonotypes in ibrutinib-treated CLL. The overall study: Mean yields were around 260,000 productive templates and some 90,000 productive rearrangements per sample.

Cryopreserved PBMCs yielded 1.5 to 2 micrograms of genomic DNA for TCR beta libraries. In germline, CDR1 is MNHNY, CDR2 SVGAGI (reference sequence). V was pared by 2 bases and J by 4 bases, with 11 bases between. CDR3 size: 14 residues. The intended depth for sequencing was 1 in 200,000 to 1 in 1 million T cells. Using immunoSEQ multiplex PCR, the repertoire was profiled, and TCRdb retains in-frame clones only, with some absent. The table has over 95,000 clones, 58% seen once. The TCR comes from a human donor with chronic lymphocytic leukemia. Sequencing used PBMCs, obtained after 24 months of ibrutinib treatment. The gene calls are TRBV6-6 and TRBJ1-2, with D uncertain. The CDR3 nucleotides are TGTGCCAGCAGTTACAAGGCAGCTTCCTATGGCTACACCTTC. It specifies CASSYKAASYGYTF.